This T cell receptor beta chain was profiled in a study of T cell repertoires in cytomegalovirus infection. Study-level background: CMV infection and matching HLA type were both indicated by public TCR beta signatures.

J lost 7 bases, V lost 5 bases, and 8 bases had no gene match. This CDR3 comprises 15 residues. In germline, CDR1 is KGHSH, CDR2 LQKENI. This clonotype was seen a handful of times. Its antigen is still unknown. MiXCR, run by TCRdb on the reads, gives a single entry per CDR3 protein. The sample has about 260,000 distinct CDR3 sequences; approximately 9.2% are singletons. Study-wide findings and caveats: HLA-C-restricted CMV clonotypes gave the most frequent clonotype in two of eight donors. Based on cumulative public TCR beta family frequency, carriers of CMV plus the relevant HLA were identified.

The rearrangement joins TRBV18 to TRBJ1-6, with 7 nucleotides matching TRBD1. The TCR originated in a human donor in good health (CMV status not recorded). Some clones in this sample may be carry-over from other donors' samples. The source material was PBMCs. CDR3 region: CASSEGQPGNSPLHF. The CDR3, as DNA: TGTGCCAGCTCAGAGGGACAGCCGGGGAATTCACCCCTCCACTTT.